A selection of T cell receptor beta chains follows, all from one sample in a study of blood T cell repertoires in COVID-19. Clones were sequenced by immunoSEQ multiplex PCR, and TCRdb holds only the in-frame ones, with some missing. The sample yields about 44,000 clones, approximately 70% seen once. The specimen was peripheral blood. The receptors originated from a man older than 75 with acute or convalescent COVID-19. Both conserved end residues are trimmed from each CDR3.

V gene,J gene,CDR3 protein
TRBV18,TRBJ2-7,ASSPRTSGSYEQY
TRBV18,TRBJ2-1,ASSRAGAGEGNEQF
TRBV5-5,TRBJ2-6,ASSRQGISGANVLT
TRBV15,TRBJ1-5,ATSRDSSNQPQH
TRBV7-6,TRBJ1-3,ASSRGDRAFGNTIY
TRBV5-1,TRBJ2-1,ASSLVPGQTAYNEQF
TRBV5-1,TRBJ2-3,ASSRTSAYTDTQY
TRBV7-8,TRBJ1-6,ASGDNYRGRSPLH
TRBV11-2,TRBJ2-1,ASSGRGRGGSSYNEQF
TRBV7-9,TRBJ2-7,ASSNRDRSYEQY
TRBV5-4,TRBJ1-3,ASSRDQGSGNTIY
TRBV7-2,TRBJ2-5,ASNLAGASETQY
TRBV5-1,TRBJ1-2,ASSVLGPNYGYT
TRBV11-2,TRBJ2-7,ASSLTSVTTYEQY
TRBV6-5,TRBJ1-2,ASSQGQGPYGYT
TRBV19,TRBJ1-2,ASSIREGNRGYT
TRBV29-1,TRBJ1-2,SVGTGAAGYT
TRBV10-3,TRBJ2-3,AISATGVTTDTQY
TRBV2,TRBJ1-5,ASSFGVAPFSNQPQH
TRBV6-5,TRBJ2-7,ASSLGLDRGGKY
TRBV3-1/TRBV3-2,TRBJ2-7,ASSQTSGSSYEQY
TRBV15,TRBJ2-3,ATSRRLAGSGDTQY
TRBV3-1/TRBV3-2,TRBJ2-5,ASSQPVAGGPSGTQY
TRBV29-1,TRBJ1-2,SVDPKRTDYGYT
TRBV12-5,TRBJ2-1,ASGLDRVDNEQF
TRBV6-1,TRBJ2-7,ASSEAWWGTGRGEQY
TRBV18,TRBJ1-5,ASSRTVTGENQPQH
TRBV28,TRBJ1-2,ASWGKGRDYGYT
TRBV6-6,TRBJ1-2,ASSPDRNYGYT
TRBV5-1,TRBJ2-5,ASSRGDSQETQY
TRBV4-3,TRBJ2-3,ASSPDRATDTQY
TRBV19,TRBJ2-6,ASSPGQGSSGANVLT
TRBV2,TRBJ1-1,ASRGATENTEAF
TRBV29-1,TRBJ1-5,SVENWGQGSRPQH
TRBV4-2,TRBJ2-6,ASSLRPIAQSGANVLT
TRBV5-1,TRBJ2-1,ASSLDGGAYNEQF
TRBV7-2,TRBJ2-1,ASSLSPVGRGGLNEQF
TRBV6-5,TRBJ2-4,ASRGQGENIQY
TRBV7-2,TRBJ2-7,ASSPRAGQGYEQY
TRBV5-5,TRBJ1-1,ASSFGIQRTEAF
TRBV28,TRBJ2-7,ASSLVSRINEQY
TRBV18,TRBJ1-2,ASSQDRGRMDT
TRBV28,TRBJ2-7,ASSSLGGNSYEQY
TRBV2,TRBJ2-2,ASSPSLAGGLTGELF
TRBV6-1,TRBJ1-1,ASSERAGRNTEAF
TRBV28,TRBJ2-2,ASIWGGHTGELF
TRBV2,TRBJ2-3,ASGRDYTDTQY
TRBV7-8,TRBJ2-7,ASSLTRYEQY
TRBV30,TRBJ2-5,AWSIAGAQETQY
TRBV4-3,TRBJ2-5,ASSPQLAGGETQY
TRBV3-1/TRBV3-2,TRBJ2-2,ASSQNRSPGELF
TRBV7-2,TRBJ2-7,ASSLGWGTPSYEQY
TRBV2,TRBJ2-5,ASSEGLAGYETQY
TRBV7-2,TRBJ2-7,ASSLKGLAGPREQY
TRBV19,TRBJ2-7,ANRDRNYEQY
TRBV21-1,TRBJ2-4,ASSKGTGVRGN
TRBV9,TRBJ1-3,ASSQTPLRNTIY
TRBV19,TRBJ1-3,ASSITGARNTIY
TRBV18,TRBJ1-4,ASSRGATNEKLF
TRBV3-1/TRBV3-2,TRBJ2-2,ASSQEGQGAAGELF